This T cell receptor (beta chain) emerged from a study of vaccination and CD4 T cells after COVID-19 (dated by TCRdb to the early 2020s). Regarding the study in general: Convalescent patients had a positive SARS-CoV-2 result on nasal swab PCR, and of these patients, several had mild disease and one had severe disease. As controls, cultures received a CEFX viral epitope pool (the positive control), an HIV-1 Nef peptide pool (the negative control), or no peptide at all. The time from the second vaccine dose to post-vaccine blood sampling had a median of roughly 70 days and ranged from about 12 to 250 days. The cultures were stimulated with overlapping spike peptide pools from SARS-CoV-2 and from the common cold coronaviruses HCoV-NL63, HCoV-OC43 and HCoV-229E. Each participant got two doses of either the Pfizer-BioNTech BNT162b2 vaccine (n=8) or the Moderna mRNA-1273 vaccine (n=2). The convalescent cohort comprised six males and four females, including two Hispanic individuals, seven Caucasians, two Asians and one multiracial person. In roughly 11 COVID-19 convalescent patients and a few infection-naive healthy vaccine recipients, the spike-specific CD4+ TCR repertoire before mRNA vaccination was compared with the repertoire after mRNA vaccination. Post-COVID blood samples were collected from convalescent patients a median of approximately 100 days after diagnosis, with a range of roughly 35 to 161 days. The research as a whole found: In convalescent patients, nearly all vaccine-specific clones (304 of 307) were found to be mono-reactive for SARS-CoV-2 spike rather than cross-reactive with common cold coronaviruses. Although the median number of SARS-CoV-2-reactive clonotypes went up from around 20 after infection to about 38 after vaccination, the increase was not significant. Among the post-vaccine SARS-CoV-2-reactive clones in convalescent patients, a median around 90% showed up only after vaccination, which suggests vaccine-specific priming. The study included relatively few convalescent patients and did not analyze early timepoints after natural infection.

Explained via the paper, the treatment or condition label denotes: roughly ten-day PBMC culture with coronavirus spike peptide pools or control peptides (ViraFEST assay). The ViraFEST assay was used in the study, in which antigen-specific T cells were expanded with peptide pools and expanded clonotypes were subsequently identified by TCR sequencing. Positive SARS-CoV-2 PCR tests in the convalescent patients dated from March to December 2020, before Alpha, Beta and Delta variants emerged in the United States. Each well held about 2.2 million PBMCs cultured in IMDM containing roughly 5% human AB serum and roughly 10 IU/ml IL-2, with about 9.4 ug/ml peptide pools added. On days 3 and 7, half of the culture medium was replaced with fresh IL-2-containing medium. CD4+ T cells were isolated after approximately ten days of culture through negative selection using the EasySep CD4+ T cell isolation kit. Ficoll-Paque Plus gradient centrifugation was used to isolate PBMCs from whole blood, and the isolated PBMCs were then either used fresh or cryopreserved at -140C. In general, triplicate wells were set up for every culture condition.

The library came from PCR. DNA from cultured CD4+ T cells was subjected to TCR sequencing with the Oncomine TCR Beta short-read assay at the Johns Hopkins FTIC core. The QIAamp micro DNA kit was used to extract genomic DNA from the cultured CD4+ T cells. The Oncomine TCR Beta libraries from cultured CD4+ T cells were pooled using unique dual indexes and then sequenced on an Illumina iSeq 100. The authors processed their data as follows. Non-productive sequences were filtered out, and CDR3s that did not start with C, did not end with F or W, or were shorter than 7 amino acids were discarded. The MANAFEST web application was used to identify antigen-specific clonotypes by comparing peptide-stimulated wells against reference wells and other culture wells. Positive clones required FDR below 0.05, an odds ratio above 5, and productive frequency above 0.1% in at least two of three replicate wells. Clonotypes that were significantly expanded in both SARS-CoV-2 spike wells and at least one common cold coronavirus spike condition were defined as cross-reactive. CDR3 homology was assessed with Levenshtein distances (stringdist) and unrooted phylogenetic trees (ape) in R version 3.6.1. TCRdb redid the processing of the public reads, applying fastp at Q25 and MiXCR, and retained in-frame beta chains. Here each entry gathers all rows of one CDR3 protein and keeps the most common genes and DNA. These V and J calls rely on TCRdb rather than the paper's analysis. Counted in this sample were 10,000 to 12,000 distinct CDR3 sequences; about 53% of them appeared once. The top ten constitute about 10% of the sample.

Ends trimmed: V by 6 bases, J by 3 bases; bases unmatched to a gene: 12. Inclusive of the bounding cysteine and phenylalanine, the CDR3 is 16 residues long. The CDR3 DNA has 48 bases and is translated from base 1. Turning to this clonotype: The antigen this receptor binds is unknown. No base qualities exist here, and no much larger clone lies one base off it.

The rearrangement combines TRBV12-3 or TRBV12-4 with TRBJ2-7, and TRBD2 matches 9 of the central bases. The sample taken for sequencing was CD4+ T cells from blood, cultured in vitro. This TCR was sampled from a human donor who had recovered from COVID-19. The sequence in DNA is TGTGCCAGCAGCGCCCCTATAGCGGGAGTCCTCTACGAGCAGTACTTC. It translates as CASSAPIAGVLYEQYF.